The 15 T cell receptor beta chains below were found in one sample sequenced in a study of blood T cell repertoires in COVID-19. The method was immunoSEQ multiplex PCR; TCRdb's version includes in-frame clones alone and lacks a portion of them. The sample holds 25,000 to 35,000 clones, about 90% seen once. Source material: peripheral blood. These receptors were taken from a man between 60 and 75 years old with active COVID-19.

V gene TRBV6-5 combines with J gene TRBJ2-5; D not certain. Per the germline V gene, CDR1 is MNHEY and CDR2 is SVGAGI. The CDR3 totals 14 residues. The V end lost 5 bases, the J end lost 3 bases, and 13 bases lay between the germline ends. The CDR3 spells CASSREIKKETQYF. DNA for the CDR3: TGTGCCAGCAGTCGCGAAATCAAAAAAGAGACCCAGTACTTC.

V is TRBV3-1 (or the pseudogene TRBV3-2) and J is TRBJ2-1, with 8 bases identical to TRBD2. CDR3 size: 15 residues. The germline V gene has CDR1 LGHDT and CDR2 YNNKEL (reference sequence). V was clipped by 0 bases and J by 5 bases; unmatched bases: 3. CDR3 nucleotides: TGTGCCAGCAGCCAAGACGGGGGGGCGAACAATGAGCAGTTCTTC. Residues: CASSQDGGANNEQFF.

This sequence joins TRBV9 and TRBJ1-6, with unresolved D. Germline V lookup: CDR1 SGDLS, CDR2 YYNGEE. This CDR3 contains 13 residues. V lost 4 bases, J lost 9 bases, and 11 bases lay in between. CDR3 sequence (DNA): TGTGCCAGCAGCCCATATCCAGGTTCACCCCTCCACTTT. It codes for CASSPYPGSPLHF.

The chain combines TRBV5-8 with TRBJ1-2; 8 nucleotides line up with TRBD1. This CDR3 comprises 18 residues. Germline V gene lookup returns CDR1 SGHTS and CDR2 YDEGEE. Losses at the gene ends were 2 bases for V and 1 base for J; bases not matched to a gene: 13. The CDR3, as DNA: TGTGCCAGCAGCTTCGCACGGGACAGGATGAGGGTTAACTATGGCTACACCTTC. Translated, it gives CASSFARDRMRVNYGYTF.

The chain joins TRBV5-4 to TRBJ2-3, with a weak D call TRBD1 (6 bases). CDR1 is SGHNT, CDR2 YYREEE, per germline (reference sequence). The V end lost 4 bases, the J end lost 6 bases, and 21 bases lay between the germline ends. CDR3 length: 16 amino acids. CDR3 loop: CASSQDSFFGVDTQYF. CDR3 DNA: TGTGCCAGCAGCCAGGACAGCTTTTTTGGTGTTGATACGCAGTATTTT. Full variable domain (missing parts from reference TRBV5-4 and TRBJ2-3): ETGVTQSPTHLIKTRGQQVTLRCSSQSGHNTVSWYQQALGQGPQFIFQYYREEENGRGNFPPRFSGLQFPNYSSELNVNALELDDSALYLCASSQDSFFGVDTQYFGPGTRLTVL.

This chain links TRBV7-8 with TRBJ1-2; TRBD1 matches at 11 bases. This CDR3 has 15 residues. Trimming at V came to 5 bases and at J to 5 bases, leaving 7 bases not matched to a gene. Germline V lookup: CDR1 SGHVS, CDR2 FQNEAQ. The CDR3 region has the DNA TGTGCCAGCAGCGACGGACAGGGGGCAGGTTATGGCTACACCTTC. This codes for CASSDGQGAGYGYTF.

This clone occurred a few times. The gene calls are TRBV6-1 and TRBJ1-5; D is unresolved. This CDR3 comprises 13 residues. V dropped 2 bases and J dropped 9 bases, with 11 bases sitting between them. Per germline, CDR1 MNHNS and CDR2 SASEGT. For the CDR3, the DNA is TGTGCCAGCAGTGAACATGATGGCAGGCCCCAGCATTTT. Residues: CASSEHDGRPQHF.

Only a few counts were recorded for this clone. The chain uses TRBV2 and TRBJ2-1; tentative D call: TRBD2 (7 bases). The CDR3 runs 13 residues. V was pared by 6 bases and J by 7 bases, with 13 bases between. Germline lookup yields CDR1 SNHLY and CDR2 FYNNEI. This CDR3 reads CASRRTAGNEQFF. In DNA, the CDR3 is TGTGCCAGCAGGCGGACAGCGGGGAATGAGCAGTTCTTC.

This chain joins TRBV13 and TRBJ2-3; no definite D call. The CDR3 has 14 amino acids. V was pared by 2 bases and J by 2 bases, with 8 bases between. Germline V lookup: CDR1 PRHDT, CDR2 FYEKMQ (reference sequence). The CDR3 coding sequence is TGTGCCAGCAGCTTAAACTATTACACAGATACGCAGTATTTT. It encodes CASSLNYYTDTQYF. Full variable domain (outside the CDR3, taken from reference TRBV13 and TRBJ2-3): AAGVIQSPRHLIKEKRETATLKCYPIPRHDTVYWYQQGPGQDPQFLISFYEKMQSDKGSIPDRFSAQQFSDYHSELNMSSLELGDSALYFCASSLNYYTDTQYFGPGTRLTVL.

This clone occurred a few times. This chain connects TRBV28 to TRBJ1-5; D remains unclear. The V gene's germline CDR1 is MDHEN and CDR2 SYDVKM. V was trimmed by 5 bases and J by 8 bases, leaving 16 bases between them. CDR3 length: 14 amino acids. The CDR3 spells CASSLTWAKEPQHF. In DNA form, the CDR3 reads TGTGCCAGCAGTCTGACGTGGGCGAAGGAGCCCCAGCATTTT.

The chain employs TRBV10-1 and TRBJ1-1, with no clear D. The CDR3 totals 12 residues. Germline assignment: CDR1 WNHNN and CDR2 SYGVQD (reference sequence). Trimming stripped 4 bases from V and 1 base from J, with 4 bases between. The CDR3 DNA follows: TGCGCCAGCAGTGGGCCGAACACTGAAGCTTTCTTT. Translating gives CASSGPNTEAFF.

The J gene is TRBJ2-1, the V gene TRBV7-3, with a tentative D call TRBD2 (6 bases). This CDR3 region has 14 residues. V gave up 5 bases and J gave up 9 bases, with 17 bases separating them. CDR1 SGHTA and CDR2 FQGTGA come from the germline V gene. The CDR3 sequence is CASSRYLATGEQFF. The CDR3 coding sequence is TGTGCCAGCAGCCGCTACCTAGCGACCGGTGAGCAGTTCTTC.

V usage is TRBV2 and J usage is TRBJ1-2, with D maybe TRBD1 (6 bases). The germline V and J ends were trimmed by 4 bases and 4 bases, with 13 bases remaining between them. Germline V gene data show CDR1 as SNHLY and CDR2 as FYNNEI. The CDR3 spans 14 residues. The CDR3: CASSAETGAYGYTF. CDR3 nucleotides: TGTGCCAGCAGTGCCGAGACAGGCGCCTATGGCTACACCTTC.

This clone has more than one count but fewer than ten. The chain has TRBV2 and TRBJ2-7; D gene ambiguous. Germline V CDR1 and CDR2: SNHLY, FYNNEI. The CDR3 spans 13 residues. V gave up 7 bases and J gave up 4 bases, with 14 bases separating them. As DNA, the CDR3 is TGTGCCAGCATTCCCAGGTTTGGTTACGAGCAGTACTTC. It yields the protein CASIPRFGYEQYF.

Here the CDR3 reads CASRDREDYGYTF. The CDR3 DNA reads TGTGCCAGCAGGGACAGGGAGGACTATGGCTACACCTTC. The chain combines TRBV2 with TRBJ1-2, with TRBD1 matching over 8 bases. This CDR3 is built from 13 residues. The V gene's germline CDR1 is SNHLY and CDR2 FYNNEI. J was trimmed by 3 bases and V by 6 bases; bases with no gene match: 3.